This TCR beta chain was identified in a study of blood T cell repertoires in COVID-19. Under the authors' procedure: Nucleated cell counts were estimated from reference gene primer amplification. Libraries were prepared by immunoSEQ multiplex PCR; TCRdb keeps only in-frame clonotypes and omits some of them. D and trimming were read from the DNA, whereas the V and J calls and clone size are those reported in that table. The table includes 50,000 to 75,000 clones, roughly nine tenths detected once. CDR3 length: 15 amino acids. The germline CDR1 and CDR2 sequences are SGHRS and YFSETQ. V gave up 3 bases and J gave up 0 bases, with 11 bases separating them.

This rearrangement joins TRBV5-1 to TRBJ2-3; D remains unclear. The clonotype comes from an elderly man in a cohort sampled during active COVID-19. Source material: peripheral blood. CDR3 loop: CASSSSTDSTDTQYF. CDR3 nucleotide sequence: TGCGCCAGCAGCTCATCGACTGACAGCACAGATACGCAGTATTTT.